The 18 T cell receptor beta chains in this list originate from one sample, sequenced in a study of blood T cell repertoires in COVID-19. Sequenced by immunoSEQ multiplex PCR; TCRdb stores in-frame clones only, minus some. The sample carries approximately 170,000 clones, approximately 86% recorded once. Source material: peripheral blood. The receptor set was obtained from a man younger than 40 with acute or convalescent COVID-19.

The chain combines TRBV18 with TRBJ1-1; TRBD1 is a possible D gene (6 bases). The germline CDR1 and CDR2 sequences are KGHSH and LQKENI. The CDR3 totals 15 residues. The V end was cut by 6 bases, the J end by 6 bases, with 20 bases between. The CDR3 DNA follows: TGTGCCAGCTCCCCGAAACAGGGCATCTCCCCTGAAGCTTTCTTT. This codes for CASSPKQGISPEAFF.

The rearrangement joins TRBV9 to TRBJ2-7; 7 nucleotides align to TRBD1. Looked up from germline, CDR1 is SGDLS and CDR2 is YYNGEE. The CDR3 extends over 14 amino acids. V shed 4 bases and J 3 bases; nucleotides not matched to a gene: 7. CDR3 nucleotide sequence: TGTGCCAGCAGCCCTCCGGGACAGAACTACGAGCAGTACTTC. It translates to CASSPPGQNYEQYF.

This clone has a single count. The chain recombines TRBV10-3 with TRBJ1-6; weak D call: TRBD1 (6 bases). Germline CDR1 ENHRY, CDR2 SYGVKD. The ends were cut back, 7 bases at V and 7 bases at J, with 11 bases in the middle. The CDR3 loop spans 13 amino acids. CDR3 protein: CAITHRENSPLHF. CDR3 sequence (DNA): TGTGCCATCACCCACAGGGAAAATTCACCCCTCCACTTT.

This clone was seen a few times. Here the CDR3 reads CASSPETASGNTIYF. CDR3 coding DNA: TGCGCCAGCAGCCCTGAGACAGCCTCTGGAAACACCATATATTTT. J is TRBJ1-3 and V is TRBV5-1, with D possibly matching TRBD1 (5 bases). Germline V gene sequence: CDR1 SGHRS, CDR2 YFSETQ. With 4 bases removed from V and 0 bases from J, the gap between germline ends came to 11 bases. The CDR3 is 15 amino acids.

The V call is TRBV12-5, the J call TRBJ1-5, with TRBD1 matching 8 bases. Per germline, CDR1 LGHNT and CDR2 FRNRAP. The CDR3 has 15 amino acids. V lost 8 bases and J lost 5; bases outside the gene matches: 11. The CDR3 DNA reads TGTGCTAGTCTAGGTGACAGGGGATCCCATCAGCCCCAGCATTTT. Its protein is CASLGDRGSHQPQHF.

This chain links TRBV24-1 with TRBJ1-2; tentative D call: TRBD1 (6 bases). Between the trimmed V and J ends, which lost 3 bases and 7 bases, there was a span of 20 bases. The CDR3 length is 16 residues. Germline CDR1 reads KGHDR; CDR2 reads SFDVKD. CDR3 region: CATSDPVQGAIGGYTF. CDR3 in DNA: TGTGCCACCAGTGATCCCGTACAGGGTGCGATAGGTGGCTACACCTTC.

The J gene is TRBJ2-5, the V gene TRBV28; a weak D match, TRBD2 (6 bases). V lost 5 bases to trimming and J lost 2 bases, with 15 bases between them. The CDR3 has 15 residues. Germline lookup yields CDR1 MDHEN and CDR2 SYDVKM. This CDR3 reads CASSGVRGRQETQYF. The CDR3 region has the DNA TGTGCCAGCAGTGGCGTTCGGGGGAGACAAGAGACCCAGTACTTC.

This chain connects TRBV28 to TRBJ1-6, with D maybe TRBD1 (6 bases). Trimming took 2 bases from V and 10 from J, leaving 15 bases between them. The CDR3 runs to 15 residues. CDR1 is MDHEN and CDR2 is SYDVKM in the germline V gene. CDR3 region: CASSLGPNRASPLHF. The CDR3 nucleotides are TGTGCCAGCAGTTTAGGCCCCAACAGGGCATCACCCCTCCACTTT. Full variable domain (remainder filled in from reference TRBV28 and TRBJ1-6): DVKVTQSSRYLVKRTGEKVFLECVQDMDHENMFWYRQDPGLGLRLIYFSYDVKMKEKGDIPEGYSVSREKKERFSLILESASTNQTSMYLCASSLGPNRASPLHFGNGTRLTVT.

The chain is built from TRBV29-1 and TRBJ1-1; 8 nucleotides agree with TRBD1. CDR3 length: 13 amino acids. The V and J ends lost 5 bases and 5 bases, in that order; junction bases with no gene match: 7. Germline assignment: CDR1 SQVTM and CDR2 ANQGSEA. CDR3 DNA sequence: TGCAGCGTTCGGACAGGGAAAGGAACTGAAGCTTTCTTT. Its translation is CSVRTGKGTEAFF.

CDR3: CASSNGLDAEQFF. As DNA, the CDR3 is TGTGCCAGTAGTAACGGACTAGACGCTGAGCAGTTCTTC. The rearrangement links TRBV19 to TRBJ2-1; TRBD2 agrees at 7 bases. Germline V lookup: CDR1 LNHDA, CDR2 SQIVND (reference sequence). The CDR3 is 13 residues long. V lost 4 bases, J lost 9 bases, and 6 bases stayed unmatched.

J is TRBJ1-5 and V is TRBV18; unclear D gene. Germline CDR1 and CDR2: KGHSH and LQKENI. The V gene lost 6 bases and the J gene lost 3 bases, with 9 bases spanning the gap. This CDR3 contains 13 residues. CDR3 residues: CASSEMDNQPQHF. In DNA, the CDR3 is TGTGCCAGCTCGGAGATGGACAATCAGCCCCAGCATTTT.

The V call is TRBV5-8, the J call TRBJ2-7; TRBD2 matches 7 bases. Germline V gene sequence: CDR1 SGHTS, CDR2 YDEGEE. The V gene end was trimmed by 4 bases and the J gene end by 4 bases; junction bases not matched to a gene: 14. The CDR3 is 16 residues long. CDR3 bases: TGTGCCAGCAGCCCCACTGGGAGGGTAGGTGAATACGAGCAGTACTTC. It encodes CASSPTGRVGEYEQYF.

CDR3 bases: TGTGCCAGCAGCTTCGGGGGACAGCAAGAGACCCAGTACTTC. The encoded protein is CASSFGGQQETQYF. V gene TRBV11-3 combines with J gene TRBJ2-5, with D perhaps matching TRBD1 (7 bases). The CDR3 sequence is 14 residues long. V was cut by 3 bases and J by 2 bases, with 10 bases left in between. The germline gives CDR1 SGHNT, CDR2 YENEEA.

The rearrangement uses TRBV6-4 and TRBJ1-5; 12 positions match TRBD1. There are 15 residues in the CDR3. Germline CDR1 reads MRHNA; CDR2 reads SNTAGT. V gave up 5 bases and J gave up 6 bases; unmatched junction bases: 5. CDR3 in DNA: TGTGCCAGCAGTCCCGGGACAGGGGGCGGTCAGCCCCAGCATTTT. Translating gives CASSPGTGGGQPQHF.

This chain joins TRBV29-1 and TRBJ1-1; no definite D call. The germline V gene encodes CDR1 SQVTM and CDR2 ANQGSEA. V lost 6 bases, J lost 0 bases, and 5 bases lay in between. The CDR3 loop spans 11 amino acids. CDR3 in DNA: TGCAGCGTGAGTATGAACACTGAAGCTTTCTTT. Residues: CSVSMNTEAFF.

The chain employs TRBV19 and TRBJ1-1; TRBD1 aligns across 8 bases. This CDR3 is built from 17 residues. CDR1 and CDR2 (germline): LNHDA, SQIVND (reference sequence). V lost 5 bases to trimming and J lost 4 bases; unmatched junction nucleotides: 15. CDR3 in DNA: TGTGCCAGTAGTGGGACCGGGGCAGGGGGCGCCGTCACTGAAGCTTTCTTT. Protein product: CASSGTGAGGAVTEAFF.

V is TRBV7-8 and J is TRBJ2-1; D is unresolved. The germline V and J ends were trimmed by 2 bases and 5 bases, with 7 bases remaining between them. Per the germline V gene, CDR1 is SGHVS and CDR2 is FQNEAQ. The CDR3 is 13 amino acids. CDR3 protein: CASSLYGNNEQFF. Written as DNA, the CDR3 is TGTGCCAGCAGCTTATATGGCAACAATGAGCAGTTCTTC.

The rearrangement uses TRBV6-5 and TRBJ1-1, with D uncertain. The V end was cut by 2 bases, the J end by 1 base, with 8 bases between. Germline CDR1 and CDR2: MNHEY and SVGAGI. The CDR3 consists of 14 residues. CDR3 loop: CASSYGQTNTEAFF. The CDR3 nucleotides read TGTGCCAGCAGTTACGGGCAGACGAACACTGAAGCTTTCTTT.